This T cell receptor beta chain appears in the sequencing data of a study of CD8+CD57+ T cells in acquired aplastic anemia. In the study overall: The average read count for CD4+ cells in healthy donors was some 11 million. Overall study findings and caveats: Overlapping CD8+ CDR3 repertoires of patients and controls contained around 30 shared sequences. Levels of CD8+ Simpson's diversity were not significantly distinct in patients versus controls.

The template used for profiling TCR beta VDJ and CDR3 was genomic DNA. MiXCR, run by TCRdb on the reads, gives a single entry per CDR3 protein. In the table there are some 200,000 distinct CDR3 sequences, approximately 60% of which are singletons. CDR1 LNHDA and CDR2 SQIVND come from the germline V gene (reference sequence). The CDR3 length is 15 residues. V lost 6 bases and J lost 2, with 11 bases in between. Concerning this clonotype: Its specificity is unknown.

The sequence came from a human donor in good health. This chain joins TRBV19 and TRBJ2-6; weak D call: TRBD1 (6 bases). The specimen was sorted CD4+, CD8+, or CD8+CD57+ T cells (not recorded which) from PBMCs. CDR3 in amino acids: CASSPQGTGANVLTF. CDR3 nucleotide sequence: TGTGCCAGTAGCCCGCAGGGGACTGGGGCCAACGTCCTGACTTTC.